Given below is one T cell receptor beta chain in context. Its antigen is unknown. This sample was included in a study of T cells in narcolepsy. Study-level results: Autoreactive HCRT-specific and TRIB2-specific clonotypes were marked in same-patient CSF-versus-blood CD4+ comparisons. No autoreactive T cell clone sequences appeared in some memory CD4+ repertoires. Blood of same and different patients, but not healthy controls, reportedly held recurring autoreactive clonotypes.

TCRdb's copy holds only in-frame clones and misses some; the assay was immunoSEQ multiplex PCR. The sample has about 32,000 clones; roughly 77% are singletons. Per germline, CDR1 LNHNV and CDR2 YYDKDF (reference sequence). The CDR3 is made up of 12 amino acids. V gave up 5 bases and J gave up 6 bases, with 11 bases separating them. This chain connects TRBV15 to TRBJ2-7; D is uncertain. This receptor was identified in a human donor with narcolepsy. Sequenced sample: CD45RA- memory CD4+ T cells from PBMCs. The CDR3 sequence is CATSRLFSEQYF. In DNA, the CDR3 is TGTGCCACCAGCCGACTGTTTTCCGAGCAGTACTTC.